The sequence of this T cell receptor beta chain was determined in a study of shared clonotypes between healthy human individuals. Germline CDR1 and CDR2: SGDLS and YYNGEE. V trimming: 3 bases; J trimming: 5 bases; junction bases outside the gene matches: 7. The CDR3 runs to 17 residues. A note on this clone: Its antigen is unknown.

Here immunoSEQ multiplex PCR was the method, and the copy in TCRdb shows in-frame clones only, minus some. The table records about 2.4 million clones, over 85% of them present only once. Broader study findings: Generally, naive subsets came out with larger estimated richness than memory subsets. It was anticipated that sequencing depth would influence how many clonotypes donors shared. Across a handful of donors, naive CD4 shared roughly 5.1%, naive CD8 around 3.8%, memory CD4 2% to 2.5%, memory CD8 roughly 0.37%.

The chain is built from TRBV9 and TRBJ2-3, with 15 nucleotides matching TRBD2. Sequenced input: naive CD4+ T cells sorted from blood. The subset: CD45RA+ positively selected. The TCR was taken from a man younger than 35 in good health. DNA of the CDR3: TGTGCCAGCAGCGCCTCGCGGACTAGCGGGGGGGAAGATACGCAGTATTTT. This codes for CASSASRTSGGEDTQYF.